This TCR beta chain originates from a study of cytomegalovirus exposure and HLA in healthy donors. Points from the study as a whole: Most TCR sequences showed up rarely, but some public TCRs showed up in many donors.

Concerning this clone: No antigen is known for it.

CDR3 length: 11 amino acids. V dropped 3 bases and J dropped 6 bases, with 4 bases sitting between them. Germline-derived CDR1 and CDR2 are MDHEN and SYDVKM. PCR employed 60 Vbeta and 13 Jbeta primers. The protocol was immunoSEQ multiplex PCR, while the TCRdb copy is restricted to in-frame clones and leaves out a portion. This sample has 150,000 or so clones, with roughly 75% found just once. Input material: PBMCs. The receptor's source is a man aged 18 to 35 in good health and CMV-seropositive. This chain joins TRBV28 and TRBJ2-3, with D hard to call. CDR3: CASSLSDTQYF. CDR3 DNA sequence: TGTGCCAGCAGTTTGAGTGATACGCAGTATTTT.